These 13 T cell receptor beta chains were all obtained from the same sample, sequenced in a study of molecular identifiers for immune sequencing clone quantification. TCRdb reprocessed the PCR reads via MiXCR and lists one record per CDR3 protein. This table has approximately 550,000 distinct CDR3 sequences, about a fifth appearing once. The sample taken for sequencing was naive CD8+ T cells from blood, with Jurkat cell RNA spiked in. Subset described: FACS-sorted CD8+CD4-CCR7+CD45RA+ naive T cells. The receptors originated from a human donor in good health. Some libraries in this study had Jurkat cell RNA spiked in.

This clonotype was seen only a few times. This chain joins TRBV5-4 and TRBJ2-2; no clear D. This CDR3 contains 12 residues. Trimming left V 2 bases short and J 9 bases short, with 8 bases between. Germline V gene sequence: CDR1 SGHNT, CDR2 YYREEE (reference sequence). The CDR3 sequence is CASSFDLRELFF. As DNA, the CDR3 is TGTGCCAGCAGCTTTGACTTACGGGAGCTGTTTTTT.

This clonotype was recorded many times. This chain uses TRBV7-9 with TRBJ1-1; D is undetermined. Trimming left V 5 bases short and J 4 bases short, with 20 bases between. The germline V gene has CDR1 SEHNR and CDR2 FQNEAQ (reference sequence). The CDR3 spans 16 residues. CDR3 amino acids: CASSDGIRIEGTEAFF. CDR3 DNA: TGTGCCAGCAGCGACGGGATCCGAATAGAGGGCACTGAAGCTTTCTTT.

This clonotype was found a few times. This chain joins TRBV2 and TRBJ2-7, with 8 nucleotides matching TRBD1. The trim removed 4 bases at V and 3 bases at J, leaving 14 bases unmatched. CDR3 size: 17 residues. Germline V gene sequence: CDR1 SNHLY, CDR2 FYNNEI. The CDR3 coding sequence is TGTGCCAGCAGTGGGTTTCAGGGGGCGACTATAAACTACGAGCAGTACTTC. It encodes CASSGFQGATINYEQYF.

This clonotype was picked up many times. The J gene is TRBJ2-3, the V gene TRBV28, with D possibly matching TRBD1 (6 bases). The CDR3 consists of 15 residues. Germline CDR1 and CDR2: MDHEN and SYDVKM. Trimming shortened V by 1 base and J by 6 bases, and 14 bases separated the two germline ends. DNA for the CDR3: TGTGCCAGCAGTTTATCGGGCCAGGGGTCCGATACGCAGTATTTT. Protein: CASSLSGQGSDTQYF.

This clonotype has at least ten counts. The J gene is TRBJ2-7, the V gene TRBV20-1, with D perhaps matching TRBD1 (7 bases). Between the trimmed V and J ends, which lost 5 bases and 2 bases, there was a span of 10 bases. Germline CDR1 and CDR2: DFQATT and SNEGSKA (reference sequence). The CDR3 is 12 residues long. CDR3 in amino acids: CSAGGTAYEQYF. Here the CDR3 DNA reads TGCAGTGCTGGGGGGACAGCCTACGAGCAGTACTTC.

The table lists this clonotype with a few counts. The chain links TRBV3-1 to TRBJ1-4, with D unclear. Germline loops: CDR1 LGHDT, CDR2 YNNKEL (reference sequence). The V end was cut by 5 bases, the J end by 0 bases, with 10 bases between. There are 15 residues in the CDR3. The CDR3 sequence is CASSAGSSTNEKLFF. The CDR3 bases are TGTGCCAGCAGCGCTGGGAGTTCAACTAATGAAAAACTGTTTTTT.

Comment on this clonotype: Since the CDR3 does not end with the conserved phenylalanine or tryptophan, this likely comes from a read error. This chain connects TRBV14 to TRBJ2-3; weak D call: TRBD2 (5 bases). CDR3 length: 15 amino acids. Per the germline V gene, CDR1 is SGHDN and CDR2 is FVKESK. The V gene lost 0 bases and the J gene lost 6 bases, with 13 bases spanning the gap. CDR3 bases: TGTGCCAGCAGCCAAGATGGACTTCTCTTGGATACGCAGTATTCT. Protein sequence: CASSQDGLLLDTQYS.

The table lists this clonotype with many counts. The V and J genes are TRBV5-1 and TRBJ2-5, with D possibly matching TRBD2 (6 bases). Deletions cut 0 bases from V and 5 bases from J, with 17 bases between. Germline values: CDR1 SGHRS, CDR2 YFSETQ. This CDR3 is built from 16 residues. The DNA for the CDR3 is TGCGCCAGCAGCTTGGGCTCGGCGACCAGCGGGGAGACCCAGTACTTC. This sequence encodes CASSLGSATSGETQYF. Based on the CDR3 plus reference TRBV5-1 and TRBJ2-5, the full variable domain is KAGVTQTPRYLIKTRGQQVTLSCSPISGHRSVSWYQQTPGQGLQFLFEYFSETQRNKGNFPGRFSGRQFSNSRSEMNVSTLELGDSALYLCASSLGSATSGETQYFGPGTRLLVL.

The chain combines TRBV18 with TRBJ2-1; TRBD2 agrees at 9 bases. The CDR3 runs to 16 residues. Germline trimming cut 4 bases from V and 7 bases from J; bases unmatched to any gene: 11. Germline V gene sequence: CDR1 KGHSH, CDR2 LQKENI. The CDR3 sequence: CASSLSMAGGQNEQFF. DNA of the CDR3: TGTGCCAGCTCACTAAGTATGGCGGGAGGGCAGAATGAGCAGTTCTTC. Variable domain in full (rest from reference TRBV18 and TRBJ2-1): NAGVMQNPRHLVRRRGQEARLRCSPMKGHSHVYWYRQLPEEGLKFMVYLQKENIIDESGMPKERFSAEFPKEGPSILRIQQVVRGDSAAYFCASSLSMAGGQNEQFFGPGTRLTVL.

This clonotype was detected a few times. The chain employs TRBV2 and TRBJ1-2; possible D gene TRBD1, 6 bases. Germline lookup yields CDR1 SNHLY and CDR2 FYNNEI. The V end was cut by 2 bases, the J end by 2 bases, with 12 bases between. The CDR3 runs 15 residues. The CDR3 reads CASSEFGGLNYGYTF. The CDR3 DNA reads TGTGCCAGCAGTGAATTTGGGGGCCTAAACTATGGCTACACCTTC. The complete variable domain, with remaining parts taken from reference TRBV2 and TRBJ1-2, reads EPEVTQTPSHQVTQMGQEVILRCVPISNHLYFYWYRQILGQKVEFLVSFYNNEISEKSEIFDDQFSVERPDGSNFTLKIRSTKLEDSAMYFCASSEFGGLNYGYTFGSGTRLTVV.

This clonotype was seen repeatedly, ten times or more. The CDR3 bases are TGCAGCGTTATGGGGCAGGGGAACAAGCAGTACTTC. It specifies CSVMGQGNKQYF. The rearrangement joins TRBV29-1 to TRBJ2-7, with D tentatively TRBD1 (6 bases). Looked up from germline, CDR1 is SQVTM and CDR2 is ANQGSEA. The V gene lost 5 bases and the J gene lost 8 bases, with 16 bases spanning the gap. The CDR3 sequence is 12 residues long.

This clonotype was observed a handful of times. The chain combines TRBV20-1 with TRBJ2-7; tentative D call: TRBD1 (5 bases). V lost 1 base to trimming and J lost 4 bases, with 11 bases between them. The CDR3 extends over 13 amino acids. Germline assignment: CDR1 DFQATT and CDR2 SNEGSKA (reference sequence). CDR3 nucleotide sequence: TGCAGTGCTAGAGTCCCCGCAGGGTACGAGCAGTACTTC. The encoded protein is CSARVPAGYEQYF.

This clonotype showed up just a few times. This sequence joins TRBV14 and TRBJ2-7, with D possibly matching TRBD1 (6 bases). V was cut by 2 bases and J by 5 bases, with 13 bases left in between. The CDR3 is made up of 14 amino acids. Germline V gene lookup returns CDR1 SGHDN and CDR2 FVKESK. CDR3 sequence: CASSQRQVPDEQYF. The CDR3 bases are TGTGCCAGCAGCCAAAGACAGGTCCCAGACGAGCAGTACTTC.